This T cell receptor beta chain appears in the sequencing data of a study of shared clonotypes between healthy human individuals. Study conclusions and caveats: Investigators expected sequencing depth to affect clonotype sharing among donors. Roughly 5% of naive CD4 clonotypes were common to a handful of donors.

Each subset's genomic DNA was shared equally among a number of immunoSEQ plates. Generated by immunoSEQ multiplex PCR, the TCRdb table keeps only in-frame clones and is missing some. The sample lists about 1.4 million clones, more than 95% occurring once. As regards this clone: The antigen remains undetermined.

This TCR derives from a man between 25 and 39 years old in good health. Material: naive CD4+ T cells sorted from blood. Subset specified: CD45RA+ positively selected.

The CDR3: CASSFRDSTYEQYF. The CDR3, as DNA: TGTGCCAGCAGTTTTCGGGACAGTACCTACGAGCAGTACTTC. J is TRBJ2-7 and V is TRBV27; 7 bases fit TRBD1. Germline V gene lookup returns CDR1 MNHEY and CDR2 SMNVEV (reference sequence). The CDR3 consists of 14 residues. V dropped 3 bases and J dropped 2; count of bases not matched to a gene: 4.